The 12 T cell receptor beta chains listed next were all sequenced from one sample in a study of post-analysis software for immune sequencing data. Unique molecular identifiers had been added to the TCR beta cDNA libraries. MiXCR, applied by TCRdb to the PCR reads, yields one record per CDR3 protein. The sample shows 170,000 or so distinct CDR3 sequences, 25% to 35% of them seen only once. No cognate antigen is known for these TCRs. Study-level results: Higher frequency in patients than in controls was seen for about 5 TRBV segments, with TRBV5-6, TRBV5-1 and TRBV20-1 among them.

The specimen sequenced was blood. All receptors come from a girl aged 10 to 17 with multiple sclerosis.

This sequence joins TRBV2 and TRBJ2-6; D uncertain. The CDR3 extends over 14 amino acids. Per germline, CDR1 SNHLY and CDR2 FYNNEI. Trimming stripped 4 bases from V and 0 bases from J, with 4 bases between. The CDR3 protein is CASSAVSGANVLTF. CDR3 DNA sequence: TGTGCCAGCAGTGCAGTCTCTGGGGCCAACGTCCTGACTTTC.

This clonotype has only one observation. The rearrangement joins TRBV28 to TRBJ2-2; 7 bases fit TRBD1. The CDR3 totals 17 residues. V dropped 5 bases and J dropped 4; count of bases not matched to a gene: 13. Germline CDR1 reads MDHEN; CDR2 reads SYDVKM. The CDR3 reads CASSPWGQQIITGELFF. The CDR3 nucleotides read TGTGCCAGCAGTCCCTGGGGACAGCAAATTATCACCGGGGAGCTGTTTTTT.

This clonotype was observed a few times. CDR3 region: CASSQRFGEDEWGEQYF. In DNA form, the CDR3 reads TGTGCCAGCAGCCAACGATTCGGGGAGGACGAGTGGGGGGAGCAGTACTTC. This sequence joins TRBV14 and TRBJ2-5, with D tentatively TRBD2 (6 bases). The germline gives CDR1 SGHDN, CDR2 FVKESK. This CDR3 contains 17 residues. Trimming shortened V by 2 bases and J by 11 bases, and 27 bases separated the two germline ends.

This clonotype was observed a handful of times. This chain's CDR3 is CASSGQILETQYF. CDR3 nucleotides: TGTGCCAGTAGTGGACAGATTCTCGAGACCCAGTACTTC. The V gene is TRBV19, the J gene TRBJ2-5; tentative D call: TRBD1 (6 bases). Germline CDR1 LNHDA, CDR2 SQIVND (reference sequence). CDR3 length equals 13 residues. Trimming removed 5 bases from V and 5 bases from J, with 12 bases in between.

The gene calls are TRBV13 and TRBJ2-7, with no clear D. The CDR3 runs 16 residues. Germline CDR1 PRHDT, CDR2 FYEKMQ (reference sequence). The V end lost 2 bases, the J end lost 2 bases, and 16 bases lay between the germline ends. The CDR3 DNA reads TGTGCCAGCAGCTTATTGGCAGGCAACCTTCCCTACGAGCAGTACTTC. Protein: CASSLLAGNLPYEQYF.

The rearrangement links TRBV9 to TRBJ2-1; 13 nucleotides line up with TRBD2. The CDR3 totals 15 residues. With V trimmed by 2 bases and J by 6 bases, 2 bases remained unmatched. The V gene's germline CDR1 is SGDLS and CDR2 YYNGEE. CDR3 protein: CASSVGTSGTNEQFF. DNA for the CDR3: TGTGCCAGCAGCGTGGGGACTAGCGGGACCAATGAGCAGTTCTTC. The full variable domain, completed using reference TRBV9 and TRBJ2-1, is DSGVTQTPKHLITATGQRVTLRCSPRSGDLSVYWYQQSLDQGLQFLIQYYNGEERAKGNILERFSAQQFPDLHSELNLSSLELGDSALYFCASSVGTSGTNEQFFGPGTRLTVL.

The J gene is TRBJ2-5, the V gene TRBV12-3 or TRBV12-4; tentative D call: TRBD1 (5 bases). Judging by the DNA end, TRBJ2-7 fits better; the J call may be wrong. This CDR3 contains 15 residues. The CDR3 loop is CASSFRQQYTYEQYF. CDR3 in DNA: TGTGCCAGCAGTTTCCGACAGCAATATACCTACGAGCAGTACTTC.

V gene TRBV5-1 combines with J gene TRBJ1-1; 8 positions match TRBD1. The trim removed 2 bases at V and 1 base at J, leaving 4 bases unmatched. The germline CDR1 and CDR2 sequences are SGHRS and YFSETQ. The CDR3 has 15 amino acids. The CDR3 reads CASSFRDRSNTEAFF. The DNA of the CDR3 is TGCGCCAGCAGCTTCCGGGACAGGTCGAACACTGAAGCTTTCTTT.

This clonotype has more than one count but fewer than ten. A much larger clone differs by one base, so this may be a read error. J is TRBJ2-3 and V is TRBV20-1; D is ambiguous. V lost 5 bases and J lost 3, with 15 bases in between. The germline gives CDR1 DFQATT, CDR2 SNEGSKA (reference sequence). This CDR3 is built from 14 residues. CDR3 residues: CSAGVSPVTDTQYF. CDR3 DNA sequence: TGCAGTGCTGGAGTCTCGCCAGTAACAGATACGCAGTATTTT.

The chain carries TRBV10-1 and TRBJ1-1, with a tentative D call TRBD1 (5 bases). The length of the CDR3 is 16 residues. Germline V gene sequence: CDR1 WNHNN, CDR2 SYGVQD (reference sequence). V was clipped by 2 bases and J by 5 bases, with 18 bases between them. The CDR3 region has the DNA TGCGCCAGCAGTGAGCGTGGGACCCTCCGGGGGACTGAAGCTTTCTTT. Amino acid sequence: CASSERGTLRGTEAFF.

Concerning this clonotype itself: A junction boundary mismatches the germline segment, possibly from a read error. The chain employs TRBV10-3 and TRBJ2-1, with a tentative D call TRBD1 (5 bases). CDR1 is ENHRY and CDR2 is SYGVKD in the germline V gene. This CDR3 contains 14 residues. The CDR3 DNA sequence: TGTGCCATCAGTGAATATCAACAGGAGAATGAGCGGTTCTTC. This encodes CAISEYQQENERFF.

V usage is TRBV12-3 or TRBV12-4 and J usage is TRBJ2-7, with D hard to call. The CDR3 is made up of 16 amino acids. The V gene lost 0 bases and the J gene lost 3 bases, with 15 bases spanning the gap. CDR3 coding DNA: TGTGCCAGCAGTTTAGCGCTGAGGTTAACCTACTACGAGCAGTACTTC. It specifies CASSLALRLTYYEQYF.